The 3 T cell receptor beta chains below were found in one sample sequenced in a study of T cells expressing NK-cell markers. TCRdb re-called the 5' RACE reads and catalogs CDR3 proteins one per entry, DNA excluded. The sample includes about 540,000 distinct CDR3 sequences. The material sequenced was blood T cells: a sorted CD56 or NKG2C T cell subset, CD4+ or CD8+ T cells, or bulk PBMC T cells (not recorded which). The receptors here all came from a man between 18 and 35 years old in good health.

CDR3 amino acids: CSASGSSGRRSYNEQFF. The rearrangement uses TRBV20-1 and TRBJ2-1; no DNA is available, so the TRBD2 call from TCRdb remains unchecked. This CDR3 spans 17 amino acids. The germline CDR1 and CDR2 sequences are DFQATT and SNEGSKA (reference sequence).

The V gene is TRBV24-1, the J gene TRBJ2-5; absent DNA, TCRdb's TRBD2 call cannot be checked. Germline CDR1 KGHDR, CDR2 SFDVKD. The CDR3 loop spans 14 amino acids. CDR3 sequence: CATSDYTRGETQYF.

The rearrangement links TRBV24-1 to TRBJ2-3. Germline V CDR1 and CDR2: KGHDR, SFDVKD. The CDR3 is 13 amino acids. This CDR3 reads CATSEPTADTQYF.